This T cell receptor beta chain was captured in a study of shared clonotypes between healthy human individuals. Some clones are missing from TCRdb's copy, which holds only in-frame ones; the method was immunoSEQ multiplex PCR. The repertoire consists of around 700,000 clones, with just over 90% occurring once and the leading ten covering 24%. CD45RO-negative, CCR7-selected cells formed the naive CD8 fraction, which excluded terminally differentiated effector memory CD45RA+ cells. For this clone: The sample has other DNA sequences that encode this CDR3 too.

Germline V gene lookup returns CDR1 MNHEY and CDR2 SMNVEV (reference sequence). Trimming cost V 3 bases and J 3 bases, with 6 bases left between them. The CDR3 loop spans 12 amino acids. The sample consisted of naive CD8+ T cells sorted from blood. The rearrangement uses TRBV27 and TRBJ2-7, with D possibly matching TRBD2 (6 bases). The sequence was obtained from a man aged 25 to 40 in good health. The CDR3 region has the DNA TGTGCCAGCAGTTTCGGGGGCTACGAGCAGTACTTC. Its translation is CASSFGGYEQYF.